The 32 T cell receptor beta chains listed next were all sequenced from one sample in a study of cytomegalovirus exposure and HLA in healthy donors. The PCR employed 60 Vbeta primers together with 13 Jbeta primers. Repertoires were generated with immunoSEQ multiplex PCR, while TCRdb's copy carries only in-frame clones and drops some. The sample lists approximately 300,000 clones; 80% were seen once. Sequenced material: PBMCs. These receptors all come from a girl under 10 years old in good health and CMV-seronegative.

The chain employs TRBV30 and TRBJ1-1; 8 bases match TRBD1. The CDR3 consists of 12 residues. Germline V gene sequence: CDR1 GTSNPN, CDR2 SVGIG (reference sequence). J lost 4 bases, V lost 3 bases, and 1 base had no gene match. The CDR3, as DNA: TGTGCCTGGAGCGGGACAGGCACTGAAGCTTTCTTT. This gives the protein CAWSGTGTEAFF. Filled out from reference TRBV30 and TRBJ1-1, the complete variable domain reads SQTIHQWPATLVQPVGSPLSLECTVEGTSNPNLYWYRQAAGRGLQLLFYSVGIGQISSEVPQNLSASRPQDRQFILSSKKLLLSDSGFYLCAWSGTGTEAFFGQGTRLTVV.

This clone was found once. J is TRBJ2-7 and V is TRBV11-2; D is unresolved. V lost 0 bases and J 0 bases, leaving 15 bases between the germline ends. This CDR3 contains 17 residues. Per the germline V gene, CDR1 is SGHAT and CDR2 is FQNNGV. The CDR3 nucleotides are TGTGCCAGCAGCTTAGATCTGGGCTACCTGAGCTCCTACGAGCAGTACTTC. The encoded protein is CASSLDLGYLSSYEQYF.

This clone was seen once. The chain couples TRBV9 to TRBJ2-1; 7 bases map to TRBD2. CDR1 and CDR2 from the germline V gene are SGDLS and YYNGEE. V gave up 5 bases and J gave up 1 base; unmatched junction bases: 6. The CDR3 totals 15 residues. As DNA, the CDR3 is TGTGCCAGCAGGCCGGGGGAGGGGTCCTACAATGAGCAGTTCTTC. Amino acids: CASRPGEGSYNEQFF.

The V and J genes are TRBV10-3 and TRBJ2-7; D might be TRBD2 (6 bases). Trimming removed 3 bases at V and 4 bases at J, with 13 bases between. Germline CDR1 ENHRY, CDR2 SYGVKD. This CDR3 contains 14 residues. The CDR3 DNA reads as TGTGCCATCAGTGATGGGGGGAGTGGTTACGAGCAGTACTTC. It codes for CAISDGGSGYEQYF.

This chain uses TRBV30 with TRBJ1-6; 7 positions match TRBD1. Germline V gives CDR1 GTSNPN, CDR2 SVGIG (reference sequence). Unmatched junction bases numbered 2, after V lost 4 bases and J lost 8 bases. There are 12 residues in the CDR3. The CDR3 DNA reads TGTGCCTGGATTCAGGGGGATTCACCCCTCCACTTT. This translates into CAWIQGDSPLHF.

The chain carries TRBV7-2 and TRBJ2-1; D remains ambiguous. Trimming took off 1 base at V and 7 bases at J, with 14 bases between the two ends. The CDR3 has 15 amino acids. The germline V gene encodes CDR1 SGHTA and CDR2 FQGNSA. CDR3 coding DNA: TGTGCCAGCAGCTTAGGCGGAGCTTTGCGAAATGAGCAGTTCTTC. Its protein product is CASSLGGALRNEQFF.

This sequence joins TRBV15 and TRBJ1-1, with D possibly TRBD1 on 5 matching bases. This CDR3 spans 15 amino acids. Germline V lookup: CDR1 LNHNV, CDR2 YYDKDF (reference sequence). The germline V and J ends were trimmed by 2 bases and 10 bases, with 20 bases remaining between them. The CDR3: CATSRRQRMSIGAFF. The DNA of the CDR3 is TGTGCCACCAGCAGACGACAGAGAATGTCCATCGGAGCTTTCTTT.

The V gene is TRBV19, the J gene TRBJ1-2; D remains ambiguous. Looked up from germline, CDR1 is LNHDA and CDR2 is SQIVND (reference sequence). The CDR3 spans 14 residues. Trimming removed 2 bases from V and 4 bases from J, with 11 bases in between. CDR3: CASSISDFVYGYTF. In DNA, the CDR3 is TGTGCCAGTAGTATATCGGACTTTGTCTATGGCTACACCTTC.

J is TRBJ1-5 and V is TRBV5-6; D is perhaps TRBD1 (5 bases). The CDR3 has 14 residues. The V end lost 2 bases, the J end lost 3 bases, and 9 bases lay between the germline ends. Germline CDR1 SGHDT, CDR2 YYEEEE. The DNA of the CDR3 is TGTGCCAGCAGCTTCACAGGTACCAATCAGCCCCAGCATTTT. This codes for CASSFTGTNQPQHF.

This CDR3 reads CASSSLGLPAGDEQFF. The CDR3 DNA sequence: TGTGCCAGCAGTTCGTTGGGACTACCAGCAGGGGATGAGCAGTTCTTC. The chain joins TRBV27 to TRBJ2-1; tentatively, D is TRBD2 (7 bases). The CDR3 has 16 amino acids. Deletions cut 4 bases from V and 8 bases from J, with 21 bases between. The germline V gene encodes CDR1 MNHEY and CDR2 SMNVEV (reference sequence).

V usage is TRBV5-4 and J usage is TRBJ1-2; maybe TRBD1 (5 bases). The CDR3 spans 15 residues. Per the germline V gene, CDR1 is SGHNT and CDR2 is YYREEE (reference sequence). Deletions cut 1 base from V and 7 bases from J, with 17 bases between. The CDR3 region has the DNA TGTGCCAGCAGCTTGACTCTCCAGACAGACTTTGGCTACACCTTC. Its translation is CASSLTLQTDFGYTF.

This clone appeared a few times. The chain carries TRBV18 and TRBJ2-7, with 7 bases aligning to TRBD1. The CDR3 has 14 residues. Germline CDR1 KGHSH, CDR2 LQKENI. Trimming cost V 6 bases and J 3 bases; bases outside gene matches: 8. The CDR3: CASSRGQSFYEQYF. CDR3 nucleotides: TGTGCCAGCTCCCGGGGACAGTCCTTCTACGAGCAGTACTTC.

This clone was seen a handful of times. Here the CDR3 DNA reads TGCACCAGCAGCCGGACTATCGGCACCGGGGAGCTGTTTTTT. It encodes CTSSRTIGTGELFF. The V call is TRBV1, the J call TRBJ2-2; the table's D call, TRBD2, was not checked against the DNA. TRBV1 is listed as a pseudogene. The CDR3 has 14 residues.

The chain links TRBV6-6 to TRBJ1-5; 9 bases agree with TRBD1. Germline CDR1 MNHNY, CDR2 SVGAGI (reference sequence). The V gene end was trimmed by 7 bases and the J gene end by 9 bases; junction bases not matched to a gene: 7. CDR3 length equals 13 residues. The CDR3 region has the DNA TGTGCCAGCAAGGGACAGGGCTCGTTGCCCCAGCATTTT. Its protein product is CASKGQGSLPQHF.

The chain carries TRBV6-6 and TRBJ1-1; 7 bases align to TRBD1. The CDR3 is 13 residues long. V shed 8 bases and J 0 bases; nucleotides not matched to a gene: 3. CDR1 and CDR2 from the germline V gene are MNHNY and SVGAGI (reference sequence). For the CDR3, the DNA is TGTGCCAGCGCTGGACAGGTGAACACTGAAGCTTTCTTT. As protein: CASAGQVNTEAFF.

The genes are TRBV27 and TRBJ2-1, with a tentative D call TRBD1 (7 bases). V was pared by 3 bases and J by 6 bases, with 15 bases between. Germline V CDR1 and CDR2: MNHEY, SMNVEV (reference sequence). This CDR3 contains 15 residues. CDR3 sequence reads: CASSFGGTAPNEQFF. The CDR3 DNA reads as TGTGCCAGCAGTTTTGGCGGGACAGCCCCCAATGAGCAGTTCTTC.

The DNA of the CDR3 is TGTGCCAGCAGCGGAAGACCAGCGGGCGAAACAGATACGCAGTATTTT. It translates to CASSGRPAGETDTQYF. V gene TRBV9 combines with J gene TRBJ2-3; perhaps TRBD2 as D (6 bases). The CDR3 spans 16 residues. Germline V gene sequence: CDR1 SGDLS, CDR2 YYNGEE. The V and J ends lost 3 bases and 3 bases respectively, with 17 bases between them.

This rearrangement joins TRBV5-4 to TRBJ1-3; D gene ambiguous. Looked up from germline, CDR1 is SGHNT and CDR2 is YYREEE (reference sequence). Between the trimmed V and J ends, which lost 4 bases and 2 bases, there was a span of 13 bases. The CDR3 spans 15 residues. This CDR3 reads CASSPRGGPGNTIYF. CDR3 DNA sequence: TGTGCCAGCAGCCCTCGAGGAGGTCCTGGAAACACCATATATTTT. The full variable domain, in which reference TRBV5-4 and TRBJ1-3 provide the parts outside the CDR3, is ETGVTQSPTHLIKTRGQQVTLRCSSQSGHNTVSWYQQALGQGPQFIFQYYREEENGRGNFPPRFSGLQFPNYSSELNVNALELDDSALYLCASSPRGGPGNTIYFGEGSWLTVV.

This rearrangement joins TRBV6-1 to TRBJ2-2; D is ambiguous. Germline-derived CDR1 and CDR2 are MNHNS and SASEGT. With 2 bases removed from V and 5 bases from J, the gap between germline ends came to 12 bases. The length of the CDR3 is 15 residues. The CDR3 DNA is TGTGCCAGCAGTGAACTAACGGCGGCGACCGGGGAGCTGTTTTTT. Translated, it gives CASSELTAATGELFF.

This sequence joins TRBV13 and TRBJ1-1; 8 positions agree with TRBD1. Germline trimming cut 4 bases from V and 1 base from J; bases unmatched to any gene: 2. This CDR3 contains 14 residues. Germline V gives CDR1 PRHDT, CDR2 FYEKMQ (reference sequence). The CDR3 DNA follows: TGTGCCAGCAGCTCGGGACAGGCGAACACTGAAGCTTTCTTT. Its protein is CASSSGQANTEAFF.

The V and J genes are TRBV11-3 and TRBJ1-5; 8 bases are shared with TRBD1. V shed 8 bases and J 3 bases; nucleotides not matched to a gene: 12. Per the germline V gene, CDR1 is SGHNT and CDR2 is YENEEA. This CDR3 is built from 16 residues. CDR3 coding DNA: TGTGCCAGCTCTCCCAGGGGGCGTGATTACAATCAGCCCCAGCATTTT. It translates to CASSPRGRDYNQPQHF.

The chain uses TRBV4-1 and TRBJ1-1; TRBD1 might be the D (5 bases). The CDR3 length is 14 residues. The germline V gene encodes CDR1 MGHRA and CDR2 YSYEKL. V lost 2 bases, J lost 7 bases, and 14 bases lay in between. The CDR3 is CASSQQTGTLEAFF. The CDR3 bases are TGCGCCAGCAGCCAACAAACCGGGACTCTTGAAGCTTTCTTT.

This chain links TRBV4-1 with TRBJ1-1; 9 nucleotides line up with TRBD1. CDR1 MGHRA and CDR2 YSYEKL come from the germline V gene. This CDR3 comprises 14 residues. After removal of 1 base from V and 10 bases from J, the junction contained 7 bases not matched to a gene. The CDR3, as DNA: TGCGCCAGCAGCCAAGTAGGACAGGGGCCGGCAGCTTTCTTT. Its protein product is CASSQVGQGPAAFF.

The chain joins TRBV5-6 to TRBJ2-2, with TRBD2 matching over 9 bases. V shed 2 bases and J 6 bases; nucleotides not matched to a gene: 8. Germline values: CDR1 SGHDT, CDR2 YYEEEE. CDR3 length equals 16 residues. CDR3 in amino acids: CASSFSFASGAGELFF. In nucleotides, the CDR3 is TGTGCCAGCAGCTTTAGTTTCGCTAGCGGGGCCGGGGAGCTGTTTTTT.

The V gene is TRBV5-1, the J gene TRBJ2-3; TRBD2 matches 9 bases. The trim removed 5 bases at V and 4 bases at J, leaving 14 bases unmatched. Germline assignment: CDR1 SGHRS and CDR2 YFSETQ. This CDR3 contains 17 residues. CDR3 protein: CASSFLAGSSVPDTQYF. CDR3 sequence (DNA): TGCGCCAGCAGTTTCCTAGCGGGGAGTTCCGTCCCAGATACGCAGTATTTT. The variable domain in full, completed from reference TRBV5-1 and TRBJ2-3, reads KAGVTQTPRYLIKTRGQQVTLSCSPISGHRSVSWYQQTPGQGLQFLFEYFSETQRNKGNFPGRFSGRQFSNSRSEMNVSTLELGDSALYLCASSFLAGSSVPDTQYFGPGTRLTVL.

This clone turned up a few times. This chain connects TRBV6-6 to TRBJ2-1; possibly TRBD2 for D (6 bases). Germline-derived CDR1 and CDR2 are MNHNY and SVGAGI (reference sequence). This CDR3 comprises 15 residues. V was trimmed by 4 bases and J by 6 bases, leaving 16 bases between them. The CDR3 protein is CASSLAEAVGNEQFF. The CDR3 DNA is TGTGCCAGCAGTTTAGCGGAAGCGGTAGGCAATGAGCAGTTCTTC.

J is TRBJ1-3 and V is TRBV28; D gene uncertain. Germline V gene data show CDR1 as MDHEN and CDR2 as SYDVKM. This CDR3 is 12 amino acids long. V was clipped by 3 bases and J by 3 bases, with 3 bases between them. The CDR3 protein is CASSLRGNTIYF. The DNA for the CDR3 is TGTGCCAGCAGTTTGCGTGGAAACACCATATATTTT.

The chain couples TRBV5-1 to TRBJ2-7; tentative D call: TRBD2 (6 bases). Trimming pared 1 base from V and 4 bases from J, leaving 15 bases between. Per germline, CDR1 SGHRS and CDR2 YFSETQ. The CDR3 has 15 residues. Written as DNA, the CDR3 is TGCGCCAGCAGCTTGACCGGGGGAGTAAGTTACGAGCAGTACTTC. Its protein is CASSLTGGVSYEQYF.

This clone was picked up a small number of times. The chain uses TRBV7-3 and TRBJ2-5, with 11 bases identical to TRBD2. The CDR3 has 17 residues. The V and J ends lost 11 bases and 5 bases, in that order; junction bases with no gene match: 19. Germline CDR1 reads SGHTA; CDR2 reads FQGTGA. The CDR3 protein is CASAPGDLAGGWETQYF. The CDR3 bases are TGTGCCTCCGCACCCGGAGATCTAGCGGGAGGTTGGGAGACCCAGTACTTC. The entire variable domain, with the rest obtained from reference TRBV7-3 and TRBJ2-5, is as follows: GAGVSQTPSNKVTEKGKYVELRCDPISGHTALYWYRQSLGQGPEFLIYFQGTGAADDSGLPNDRFFAVRPEGSVSTLKIQRTERGDSAVYLCASAPGDLAGGWETQYFGPGTRLLVL.

The chain employs TRBV19 and TRBJ2-3; 13 nucleotides align to TRBD2. Germline V gives CDR1 LNHDA, CDR2 SQIVND (reference sequence). The V and J ends lost 3 bases and 5 bases, in that order; junction bases with no gene match: 5. This CDR3 is built from 16 residues. The CDR3 is CASSMGTSGAIDTQYF. The CDR3 nucleotides read TGTGCCAGTAGTATGGGGACTAGCGGGGCGATAGATACGCAGTATTTT. Variable domain in full (rest from reference TRBV19 and TRBJ2-3): DGGITQSPKYLFRKEGQNVTLSCEQNLNHDAMYWYRQDPGQGLRLIYYSQIVNDFQKGDIAEGYSVSREKKESFPLTVTSAQKNPTAFYLCASSMGTSGAIDTQYFGPGTRLTVL.

CDR3 bases: TGCGCCAGCAGCTTGGCTGCGGGGCGCCAAGAGACCCAGTACTTC. It encodes CASSLAAGRQETQYF. The chain is built from TRBV5-1 and TRBJ2-5; possibly TRBD2 for D (6 bases). The CDR3 contains 15 residues. The V end lost 0 bases, the J end lost 1 base, and 10 bases lay between the germline ends. Looked up from germline, CDR1 is SGHRS and CDR2 is YFSETQ. Full variable domain (rest looked up from reference TRBV5-1 and TRBJ2-5): KAGVTQTPRYLIKTRGQQVTLSCSPISGHRSVSWYQQTPGQGLQFLFEYFSETQRNKGNFPGRFSGRQFSNSRSEMNVSTLELGDSALYLCASSLAAGRQETQYFGPGTRLLVL.

V gene TRBV7-3 combines with J gene TRBJ1-1; D gene ambiguous. V was cut by 6 bases and J by 4 bases, with 21 bases left in between. This CDR3 is 16 amino acids long. The V gene's germline CDR1 is SGHTA and CDR2 FQGTGA. CDR3 bases: TGTGCCAGCAGATCTACTCCCGGAGGGTTTGTCACTGAAGCTTTCTTT. The encoded protein is CASRSTPGGFVTEAFF.